These 29 T cell receptor beta chains share one sample of origin, sequenced in a study of T-cell reconstitution after alpha-beta-depleted transplantation in children. The library targeted TCRbeta and was prepared with unique molecular identifiers. TCRdb ran MiXCR on the PCR reads and lists one entry per CDR3 protein. The sample carries some 300,000 distinct CDR3 sequences, around a tenth recorded once. The sequenced sample was PBMCs from the stem cell graft donor, obtained from the stem cell graft. All receptors derive from a human donor who donated a stem cell graft to a child with acute lymphoblastic leukemia.

The V gene is TRBV7-3, the J gene TRBJ2-3, with D possibly called TRBD1 or TRBD2 (6 bases each). Trimming removed 1 base at V and 4 bases at J, with 12 bases between. This CDR3 spans 15 amino acids. Per the germline V gene, CDR1 is SGHTA and CDR2 is FQGTGA. CDR3: CASSLIYRGPDTQYF. As DNA, the CDR3 is TGTGCCAGCAGCTTAATTTATCGGGGGCCAGATACGCAGTATTTT.

This clonotype occurred a few times. V usage is TRBV5-1 and J usage is TRBJ2-2; tentative D call: TRBD1 (6 bases). The length of the CDR3 is 16 residues. Trimming pared 2 bases from V and 2 bases from J, leaving 13 bases between. The germline CDR1 and CDR2 sequences are SGHRS and YFSETQ. The CDR3 DNA is TGCGCCAGCAGCTTAGGGAACAGGGTCAACACCGGGGAGCTGTTTTTT. Translated: CASSLGNRVNTGELFF.

This clonotype showed up many times. The J gene is TRBJ1-5, the V gene TRBV28; 7 nucleotides align to TRBD1. V gave up 2 bases and J gave up 9 bases; unmatched junction bases: 13. CDR1 MDHEN and CDR2 SYDVKM come from the germline V gene. This CDR3 has 16 residues. The CDR3 nucleotides are TGTGCCAGCAGTTTACGGGGACAGCCGGAAGTCTGGCCCCAGCATTTT. As protein: CASSLRGQPEVWPQHF.

There are a few counts of this clonotype. This sequence joins TRBV5-1 and TRBJ2-1; 10 positions match TRBD2. This CDR3 comprises 15 residues. V lost 1 base and J lost 15; bases outside the gene matches: 13. CDR1 SGHRS and CDR2 YFSETQ come from the germline V gene. In nucleotides, the CDR3 is TGCGCCAGCAGCTTGCTTACTAGCGGGACCCTCGATTTGTTCTTC. This gives the protein CASSLLTSGTLDLFF.

This clonotype was found a few times. The CDR3 sequence: CASSLDGTSHDEQYF. The CDR3 DNA is TGCGCCAGCAGCTTGGATGGGACTAGCCACGACGAGCAGTACTTC. This sequence joins TRBV5-1 and TRBJ2-7; TRBD2 matches at 9 bases. Germline assignment: CDR1 SGHRS and CDR2 YFSETQ. The CDR3 is 15 amino acids. J was trimmed by 5 bases and V by 0 bases; bases with no gene match: 6.

The genes are TRBV15 and TRBJ1-1, with D hard to call. The CDR3 sequence is 13 residues long. V lost 2 bases and J 1 base, leaving 5 bases between the germline ends. Per germline, CDR1 LNHNV and CDR2 YYDKDF (reference sequence). The CDR3: CATSRPRNTEAFF. The CDR3 DNA sequence: TGTGCCACCAGCAGACCCAGGAACACTGAAGCTTTCTTT.

The rearrangement links TRBV9 to TRBJ2-3; no definite D call. Germline CDR1 and CDR2: SGDLS and YYNGEE. Trimming shortened V by 4 bases and J by 0 bases, and 12 bases separated the two germline ends. The CDR3 contains 15 residues. CDR3 nucleotides: TGTGCCAGCAGCCCCCCGGCCACTAGCACAGATACGCAGTATTTT. Residues: CASSPPATSTDTQYF. Filled out from reference TRBV9 and TRBJ2-3, the complete variable domain reads DSGVTQTPKHLITATGQRVTLRCSPRSGDLSVYWYQQSLDQGLQFLIQYYNGEERAKGNILERFSAQQFPDLHSELNLSSLELGDSALYFCASSPPATSTDTQYFGPGTRLTVL.

This clonotype was seen a handful of times. The chain carries TRBV20-1 and TRBJ2-7, with D perhaps given as TRBD1 or TRBD2 (6 bases each). This CDR3 spans 15 amino acids. Germline V gene sequence: CDR1 DFQATT, CDR2 SNEGSKA (reference sequence). V lost 0 bases and J lost 2, with 14 bases in between. CDR3 bases: TGCAGTGCTAGAGATTACGGGGGCATCGCCTACGAGCAGTACTTC. It specifies CSARDYGGIAYEQYF.

This clonotype was found a few times. The rearrangement uses TRBV12-3 or TRBV12-4 and TRBJ1-4; D is unresolved. Trimming took 6 bases from V and 3 from J, leaving 17 bases between them. The CDR3 covers 16 residues. CDR3 protein: CASSHGFTGSNEKLFF. The DNA for the CDR3 is TGTGCCAGCAGCCACGGGTTCACGGGGTCTAATGAAAAACTGTTTTTT.

This clonotype was counted at least ten times. The chain links TRBV5-1 to TRBJ2-1; TRBD2 matches 8 bases. The V and J ends lost 0 bases and 1 base, in that order; junction bases with no gene match: 3. The CDR3 contains 16 residues. Germline loops: CDR1 SGHRS, CDR2 YFSETQ. The CDR3 nucleotides read TGCGCCAGCAGCTTGGTCGGGGGGGCGTCCTACAATGAGCAGTTCTTC. This sequence encodes CASSLVGGASYNEQFF. The full variable domain, with the rest looked up from reference TRBV5-1 and TRBJ2-1, is KAGVTQTPRYLIKTRGQQVTLSCSPISGHRSVSWYQQTPGQGLQFLFEYFSETQRNKGNFPGRFSGRQFSNSRSEMNVSTLELGDSALYLCASSLVGGASYNEQFFGPGTRLTVL.

The rearrangement joins TRBV6-5 to TRBJ1-4; D is ambiguous. This CDR3 comprises 15 residues. Looked up from germline, CDR1 is MNHEY and CDR2 is SVGAGI. V was cut by 0 bases and J by 0 bases, with 5 bases left in between. The CDR3, as DNA: TGTGCCAGCAGTTACTCAGTGGCAACTAATGAAAAACTGTTTTTT. This translates into CASSYSVATNEKLFF.

CDR3: CASSLGGGGATALHF. In DNA form, the CDR3 reads TGTGCCAGCAGCTTAGGTGGCGGCGGCGCAACGGCCCTCCACTTT. The chain carries TRBV7-2 and TRBJ1-6; D not resolved. Trimming stripped 1 base from V and 14 bases from J, with 18 bases between. Germline V gene sequence: CDR1 SGHTA, CDR2 FQGNSA. The length of the CDR3 is 15 residues.

This clonotype has at least ten counts. This chain links TRBV29-1 with TRBJ2-2; 13 nucleotides match TRBD2. The CDR3 has 14 residues. CDR1 and CDR2 from the germline V gene are SQVTM and ANQGSEA. As DNA, the CDR3 is TGCAGTGGGGCGGGACTAGCGGGATCCGGGGAGCTGTTTTTT. Residues: CSGAGLAGSGELFF.

The chain carries TRBV28 and TRBJ2-3; TRBD2 might be the D (5 bases). Looked up from germline, CDR1 is MDHEN and CDR2 is SYDVKM. The CDR3 loop spans 14 amino acids. The ends were cut back, 3 bases at V and 3 bases at J, with 10 bases in the middle. CDR3 sequence: CASSFPTGTDTQYF. DNA for the CDR3: TGTGCCAGCAGTTTCCCTACGGGAACAGATACGCAGTATTTT. The full variable domain, with the rest looked up from reference TRBV28 and TRBJ2-3, is DVKVTQSSRYLVKRTGEKVFLECVQDMDHENMFWYRQDPGLGLRLIYFSYDVKMKEKGDIPEGYSVSREKKERFSLILESASTNQTSMYLCASSFPTGTDTQYFGPGTRLTVL.

This clonotype was counted many times. The V and J genes are TRBV4-3 and TRBJ2-1, with 11 bases fitting TRBD2. Germline lookup yields CDR1 LGHNA and CDR2 YSLEER. The trim removed 0 bases at V and 0 bases at J, leaving 4 bases unmatched. The CDR3 extends over 18 amino acids. CDR3: CASSQDLTSGSSYNEQFF. The DNA of the CDR3 is TGCGCCAGCAGCCAAGATTTAACTAGCGGGAGCTCCTACAATGAGCAGTTCTTC.

This chain connects TRBV2 to TRBJ2-4; D is unclear. Germline V CDR1 and CDR2: SNHLY, FYNNEI. V gave up 5 bases and J gave up 0 bases, with 11 bases separating them. This CDR3 is built from 15 residues. The DNA for the CDR3 is TGTGCCAGCAGTCCTCTTACTATAGCCAAAAACATTCAGTACTTC. Translated: CASSPLTIAKNIQYF. Full variable domain (rest looked up from reference TRBV2 and TRBJ2-4): EPEVTQTPSHQVTQMGQEVILRCVPISNHLYFYWYRQILGQKVEFLVSFYNNEISEKSEIFDDQFSVERPDGSNFTLKIRSTKLEDSAMYFCASSPLTIAKNIQYFGAGTRLSVL.

The V and J genes are TRBV7-6 and TRBJ2-7, with unresolved D. CDR3 size: 16 residues. Per the germline V gene, CDR1 is SGHVS and CDR2 is FNYEAQ. With 1 base removed from V and 0 bases from J, the gap between germline ends came to 13 bases. The CDR3 sequence: CASSLGGFRSSYEQYF. In DNA, the CDR3 is TGTGCCAGCAGCTTAGGGGGATTCCGGAGCTCCTACGAGCAGTACTTC.

The rearrangement uses TRBV7-1 and TRBJ2-1; the match to TRBD1 covers 9 bases. TRBV7-1 is filed as an ORF, its function uncertain. CDR3 length: 13 residues. The V and J ends lost 7 bases and 6 bases, in that order; junction bases with no gene match: 4. In nucleotides, the CDR3 is TGTGCCAGCAAGGGACAGGGTTCCAATGAGCAGTTCTTC. This codes for CASKGQGSNEQFF.

The rearrangement uses TRBV5-6 and TRBJ2-2, with 8 bases matching TRBD2. J gave up 3 bases and V 4 bases, and 8 bases lay outside the gene matches. Germline CDR1 SGHDT, CDR2 YYEEEE. CDR3 size: 16 residues. The CDR3 coding sequence is TGTGCCAGCAGCGTTTTCGCGGGAGGCGACACCGGGGAGCTGTTTTTT. It encodes CASSVFAGGDTGELFF. Based on the CDR3 plus reference TRBV5-6 and TRBJ2-2, the full variable domain is DAGVTQSPTHLIKTRGQQVTLRCSPKSGHDTVSWYQQALGQGPQFIFQYYEEEERQRGNFPDRFSGHQFPNYSSELNVNALLLGDSALYLCASSVFAGGDTGELFFGEGSRLTVL.

Only a few counts were recorded for this clonotype. The rearrangement links TRBV25-1 to TRBJ1-6; D may be TRBD1 (6 bases). The CDR3 covers 15 residues. The germline V and J ends were trimmed by 3 bases and 6 bases, with 12 bases remaining between them. Germline loops: CDR1 MGHDK, CDR2 SYGVNS. The DNA of the CDR3 is TGTGCCAGCAGTGAGGTCAGGGGAATTAATTCACCCCTCCACTTT. Translating gives CASSEVRGINSPLHF.

The rearrangement uses TRBV5-4 and TRBJ2-7, with 9 bases fitting TRBD2. Trimming removed 0 bases from V and 3 bases from J; junction bases left unmatched: 7. This CDR3 region has 16 residues. Germline V gene lookup returns CDR1 SGHNT and CDR2 YYREEE (reference sequence). The CDR3 region has the DNA TGTGCCAGCAGCTTGGAAGGCGGGAGGGCAGACTACGAGCAGTACTTC. It is translated as CASSLEGGRADYEQYF. The full variable domain, completed using reference TRBV5-4 and TRBJ2-7, is ETGVTQSPTHLIKTRGQQVTLRCSSQSGHNTVSWYQQALGQGPQFIFQYYREEENGRGNFPPRFSGLQFPNYSSELNVNALELDDSALYLCASSLEGGRADYEQYFGPGTRLTVT.

This clonotype has only a few counts. V and J are TRBV4-2 and TRBJ1-2; D call uncertain. Trimming removed 0 bases at V and 4 bases at J, with 6 bases between. This CDR3 is 13 amino acids long. From germline, CDR1 is LGHNA and CDR2 YNFKEQ. The CDR3 loop reads CASSQDISYGYTF. The CDR3 DNA follows: TGTGCCAGCAGCCAAGATATCAGCTATGGCTACACCTTC.

This clonotype has a count of ten or more. Relative to the germline gene, one junction end is altered; a read error may explain this. The chain recombines TRBV2 with TRBJ1-6; 9 bases agree with TRBD1. From germline, CDR1 is SNHLY and CDR2 FYNNEI. CDR3 length: 17 amino acids. CDR3 bases: TGTCCCAGCAGTCGTGAAGGAGCCGGGACAGGGAATTCACCCCTCCACTTT. Residues: CPSSREGAGTGNSPLHF.

This chain connects TRBV18 to TRBJ1-3, with D maybe TRBD1 (5 bases). Germline V lookup: CDR1 KGHSH, CDR2 LQKENI. This CDR3 spans 18 amino acids. V dropped 3 bases and J dropped 7 bases, with 25 bases sitting between them. CDR3: CASSPIRGKGNSQNTIYF. In nucleotides, the CDR3 is TGTGCCAGCTCACCCATCCGGGGCAAAGGAAACTCCCAGAACACCATATATTTT.

This clonotype was seen a few times. The V and J genes are TRBV14 and TRBJ1-2, with 9 bases aligning to TRBD1. The CDR3 totals 14 residues. Germline V lookup: CDR1 SGHDN, CDR2 FVKESK. Trimming took 3 bases from V and 5 from J; bases not matched to a gene: 4. CDR3 sequence: CASSQTGGTYGYTF. The CDR3 nucleotides read TGTGCCAGCAGCCAGACAGGGGGAACGTATGGCTACACCTTC.

At least ten counts were recorded for this clonotype. The chain joins TRBV29-1 to TRBJ2-1; D call uncertain. The CDR3 runs 12 residues. In germline, CDR1 is SQVTM, CDR2 ANQGSEA. Trimming pared 3 bases from V and 3 bases from J, leaving 6 bases between. CDR3 coding DNA: TGCAGCGTTGACCTCGGCTACAATGAGCAGTTCTTC. This translates into CSVDLGYNEQFF.

In its sample, this clonotype was seen a few times. This chain connects TRBV7-8 to TRBJ1-1, with D unresolved. The CDR3 is 15 residues long. The V end lost 4 bases, the J end lost 4 bases, and 16 bases lay between the germline ends. Germline V gene lookup returns CDR1 SGHVS and CDR2 FQNEAQ. The CDR3 DNA is TGTGCCAGCAGCTCCGACACTTTTCCGGGCACTGAAGCTTTCTTT. Translating it yields CASSSDTFPGTEAFF.

This clonotype was detected a few times. This sequence joins TRBV28 and TRBJ2-1; 8 bases match TRBD2. The length of the CDR3 is 17 residues. Trimming removed 5 bases from V and 1 base from J; junction bases left unmatched: 10. Germline CDR1 reads MDHEN; CDR2 reads SYDVKM. The CDR3 DNA sequence: TGTGCCAGCAGTGCCGGACTAGCTTTGACATCCTACAATGAGCAGTTCTTC. It is translated as CASSAGLALTSYNEQFF. Full variable domain (remainder filled in from reference TRBV28 and TRBJ2-1): DVKVTQSSRYLVKRTGEKVFLECVQDMDHENMFWYRQDPGLGLRLIYFSYDVKMKEKGDIPEGYSVSREKKERFSLILESASTNQTSMYLCASSAGLALTSYNEQFFGPGTRLTVL.

The chain couples TRBV29-1 to TRBJ2-6; D gene uncertain. CDR3 length: 17 amino acids. Trimming left V 7 bases short and J 0 bases short, with 19 bases between. Germline CDR1 and CDR2: SQVTM and ANQGSEA. CDR3 coding DNA: TGCAGCGCCGAGGTCCCGAGTCCATCCTCTGGGGCCAACGTCCTGACTTTC. It codes for CSAEVPSPSSGANVLTF.